The rows below give T cell receptor beta chains drawn from one sample of a study of cytomegalovirus exposure and HLA in healthy donors. Method: immunoSEQ multiplex PCR; TCRdb's copy keeps in-frame clones and lacks some. The data contain some 120,000 clones, over 60% of them seen just once; the ten biggest clones take up around 4.9%. The sequenced sample was PBMCs. These receptors all come from a man under 40 in good health and CMV-seropositive. The CDR3 runs from the conserved cysteine through the conserved F or W. The D gene is left open where the match is weak. Only part of the rows carry a size: once, few, many, or a class if the clone is expanded.

size | D | J | V | CDR3 | DNA
- | - | TRBJ1-2 | TRBV29-1 | CSVGLGGSDYGYTF | TGCAGCGTCGGATTGGGGGGGTCGGACTATGGCTACACCTTC
- | TRBD1 | TRBJ2-2 | TRBV4-3 | CASSQVTGVPHGELFF | TGCGCCAGCAGCCAAGTCACAGGGGTTCCCCACGGGGAGCTGTTTTTT
- | - | TRBJ2-1 | TRBV6-6 | CASSPTTEHEQFF | TGTGCCAGCAGTCCTACGACAGAACATGAGCAGTTCTTC
- | TRBD2 | TRBJ2-3 | TRBV5-1 | CASRTSGVTDTQYF | TGCGCCAGCCGGACTAGCGGGGTCACAGATACGCAGTATTTT
- | TRBD1 | TRBJ2-5 | TRBV27 | CASSLGTAYLQETQYF | TGTGCCAGCAGTTTAGGGACAGCCTATCTCCAAGAGACCCAGTACTTC
- | - | TRBJ1-4 | TRBV10-3 | CAIGWGGSEKLFF | TGTGCCATCGGGTGGGGGGGGAGTGAAAAACTGTTTTTT
few | - | TRBJ2-7 | TRBV5-1 | CASSLDWPLRPYEQYF | TGCGCCAGCAGCTTGGATTGGCCACTCAGGCCTTACGAGCAGTACTTC
- | TRBD2 | TRBJ2-3 | TRBV28 | CVVASGVTDTQYF | TGTGTAGTAGCTAGCGGGGTGACAGATACGCAGTATTTT
once | - | TRBJ2-5 | TRBV4-2 | CASSTNRQLQETQYF | TGTGCCAGCAGCACCAACAGACAGCTACAAGAGACCCAGTACTTC
- | TRBD1 | TRBJ2-6 | TRBV29-1 | CSVAGTGAGANVLTF | TGCAGCGTTGCCGGGACAGGGGCTGGGGCCAACGTCCTGACTTTC
- | - | TRBJ1-5 | TRBV19 | CASIKRSAPTGQPQHF | TGTGCCAGTATTAAACGCTCGGCCCCGACAGGTCAGCCCCAGCATTTT
- | - | TRBJ2-2 | TRBV30 | CAWSVSQTGELFF | TGTGCCTGGAGTGTATCTCAGACCGGGGAGCTGTTTTTT
few | TRBD1 | TRBJ2-4 | TRBV5-6 | CASTNSGTGQYF | TGTGCCAGCACCAACTCGGGGACAGGGCAGTACTTC
- | - | TRBJ2-7 | TRBV20-1 | CSASGSYEQYF | TGCAGTGCTAGCGGCTCCTACGAGCAGTACTTC
- | - | TRBJ1-1 | TRBV2 | CASSGGGRRTEAFF | TGTGCCAGCAGCGGCGGGGGAAGGAGGACTGAAGCTTTCTTT
- | TRBD2 | TRBJ2-1 | TRBV5-4 | CASSLRSGGASSYNEQFF | TGTGCCAGCAGCTTGAGGTCCGGGGGGGCGAGCTCCTACAATGAGCAGTTCTTC
- | - | TRBJ2-7 | TRBV2 | CASSEIQTYEQYF | TGTGCCAGCAGTGAAATACAGACCTACGAGCAGTACTTC
few | TRBD2 | TRBJ2-2 | TRBV6-6 | CASGPGGTELFF | TGTGCCAGCGGTCCGGGGGGTACGGAGCTGTTTTTT
- | - | TRBJ1-4 | TRBV6-5 | CASSYGGARIEKLFF | TGTGCCAGCAGTTATGGGGGGGCGCGAATCGAAAAACTGTTTTTT
- | - | TRBJ1-3 | TRBV7-6 | CASSPGGLGGEDTIYF | TGTGCCAGCAGCCCCGGGGGATTAGGCGGAGAAGACACCATATATTTT
- | - | TRBJ1-3 | TRBV6-1 | CASSLQGSGNTIYF | TGTGCCAGCAGCTTACAGGGTTCTGGAAACACCATATATTTT
few | TRBD2 | TRBJ2-5 | TRBV6-5 | CASSSSLGGYQETQYF | TGTGCCAGCAGTTCCTCTTTGGGGGGGTACCAAGAGACCCAGTACTTC
- | - | TRBJ2-1 | TRBV7-3 | CASSLSGGVSYNEQFF | TGTGCCAGCAGCTTAAGCGGGGGCGTCTCCTACAATGAGCAGTTCTTC
- | - | TRBJ2-7 | TRBV4-1 | CASSQARGTYEQYF | TGCGCCAGCAGCCAAGCCCGGGGAACCTACGAGCAGTACTTC
- | TRBD1 | TRBJ1-2 | TRBV28 | CASSTGTGMAGYTF | TGTGCCAGCAGCACCGGGACAGGGATGGCTGGCTACACCTTC
- | - | TRBJ1-5 | TRBV19 | CASSMGQGPVYQPQHF | TGTGCCAGTAGTATGGGGCAGGGCCCCGTTTATCAGCCCCAGCATTTT
- | - | TRBJ2-5 | TRBV5-6 | CASSFGASREETQYF | TGTGCCAGCAGCTTTGGTGCAAGTAGAGAGGAGACCCAGTACTTC
- | TRBD1 | TRBJ2-5 | TRBV7-6 | CASSIGTGGWETQYF | TGTGCCAGCAGCATCGGGACAGGGGGCTGGGAGACCCAGTACTTC
- | - | TRBJ2-3 | TRBV19 | CASSMAGLGDTQYF | TGTGCCAGTAGTATGGCGGGGTTGGGAGATACGCAGTATTTT
- | TRBD2 | TRBJ2-5 | TRBV5-1 | CASSHGPPGGPGETQYF | TGCGCCAGCAGCCACGGCCCCCCGGGGGGGCCCGGGGAGACCCAGTACTTC
- | TRBD2 | TRBJ2-5 | TRBV6-1 | CASKRPAGGPGQYF | TGTGCCAGCAAAAGGCCGGCGGGGGGGCCGGGCCAGTACTTC
- | - | TRBJ1-1 | TRBV4-1 | CASSQNTNTEAFF | TGCGCCAGCAGCCAAAATACTAACACTGAAGCTTTCTTT
- | TRBD2 | TRBJ2-1 | TRBV28 | CASSSASGSSYNEQFF | TGTGCCAGCAGTTCCGCTAGCGGGAGCTCCTACAATGAGCAGTTCTTC